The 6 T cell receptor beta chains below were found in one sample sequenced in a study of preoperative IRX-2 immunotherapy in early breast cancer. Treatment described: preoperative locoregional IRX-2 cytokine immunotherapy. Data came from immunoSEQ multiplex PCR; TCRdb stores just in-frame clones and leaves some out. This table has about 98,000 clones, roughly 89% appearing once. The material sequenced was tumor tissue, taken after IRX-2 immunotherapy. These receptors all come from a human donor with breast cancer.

The CDR3 sequence: CASSYLSGEGGLRGYTF. The CDR3 DNA is TGTGCCAGCAGTTACCTTTCGGGGGAAGGGGGCTTGCGTGGCTACACCTTC. This chain joins TRBV6-7 and TRBJ1-2, with 7 nucleotides matching TRBD1. TRBV6-7 is an ORF for which the function is uncertain. The CDR3 has 17 residues. Trimming at V came to 2 bases and at J to 7 bases, leaving 16 bases not matched to a gene.

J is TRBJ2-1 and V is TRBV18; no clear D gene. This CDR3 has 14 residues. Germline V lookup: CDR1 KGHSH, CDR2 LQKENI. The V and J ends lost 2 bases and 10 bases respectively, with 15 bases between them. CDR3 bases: TGTGCCAGCTCACCATCCAATTCGGACCGGGAGCAGTTCTTC. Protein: CASSPSNSDREQFF.

The CDR3 here is CASSRDYPNNEQFF. As DNA, the CDR3 is TGTGCCAGCAGCCGGGACTACCCCAACAATGAGCAGTTCTTC. The J gene is TRBJ2-1, the V gene TRBV14; TRBD2 matches 7 bases. The J segment lost 5 bases and the V segment lost 4 bases, leaving 5 bases of the junction unmatched. Germline CDR1 SGHDN, CDR2 FVKESK. The CDR3 spans 14 residues.

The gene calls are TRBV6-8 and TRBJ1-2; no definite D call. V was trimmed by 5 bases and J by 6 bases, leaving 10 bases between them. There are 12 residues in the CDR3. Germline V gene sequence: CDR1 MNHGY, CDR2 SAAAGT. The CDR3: CASSVLGNGYTF. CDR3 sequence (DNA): TGTGCCAGCAGTGTTTTGGGGAATGGCTACACCTTC.

The CDR3 coding sequence is TGTGCCAGTAGTCCACAGGGGGCATATGGCTACACCTTC. Translated: CASSPQGAYGYTF. The chain employs TRBV19 and TRBJ1-2; 9 bases align to TRBD1. The V segment lost 5 bases and the J segment 5 bases; nucleotides outside the gene matches: 3. The CDR3 contains 13 residues. The V gene's germline CDR1 is LNHDA and CDR2 SQIVND (reference sequence).

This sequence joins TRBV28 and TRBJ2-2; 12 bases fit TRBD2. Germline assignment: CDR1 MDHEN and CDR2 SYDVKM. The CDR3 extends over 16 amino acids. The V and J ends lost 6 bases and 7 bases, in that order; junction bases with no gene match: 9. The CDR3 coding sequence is TGTGCCAGCAGCCCCTCTAGCGGGGGGGCGGTCGGGGAGCTGTTTTTT. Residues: CASSPSSGGAVGELFF. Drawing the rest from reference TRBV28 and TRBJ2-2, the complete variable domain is DVKVTQSSRYLVKRTGEKVFLECVQDMDHENMFWYRQDPGLGLRLIYFSYDVKMKEKGDIPEGYSVSREKKERFSLILESASTNQTSMYLCASSPSSGGAVGELFFGEGSRLTVL.